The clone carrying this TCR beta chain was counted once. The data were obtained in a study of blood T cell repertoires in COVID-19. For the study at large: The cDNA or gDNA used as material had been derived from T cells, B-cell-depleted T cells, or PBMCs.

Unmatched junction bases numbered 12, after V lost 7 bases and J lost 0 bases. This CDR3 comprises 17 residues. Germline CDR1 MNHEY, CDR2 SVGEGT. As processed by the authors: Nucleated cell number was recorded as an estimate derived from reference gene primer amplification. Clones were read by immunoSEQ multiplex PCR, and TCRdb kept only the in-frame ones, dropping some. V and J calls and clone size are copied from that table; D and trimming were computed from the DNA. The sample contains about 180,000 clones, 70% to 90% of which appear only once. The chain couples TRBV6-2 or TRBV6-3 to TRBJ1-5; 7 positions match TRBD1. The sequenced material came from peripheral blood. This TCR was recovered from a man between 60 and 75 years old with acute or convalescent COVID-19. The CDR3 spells CASTPTGSLYSNQPQHF. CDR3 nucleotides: TGTGCCAGCACCCCGACAGGGTCATTATATAGCAATCAGCCCCAGCATTTT.